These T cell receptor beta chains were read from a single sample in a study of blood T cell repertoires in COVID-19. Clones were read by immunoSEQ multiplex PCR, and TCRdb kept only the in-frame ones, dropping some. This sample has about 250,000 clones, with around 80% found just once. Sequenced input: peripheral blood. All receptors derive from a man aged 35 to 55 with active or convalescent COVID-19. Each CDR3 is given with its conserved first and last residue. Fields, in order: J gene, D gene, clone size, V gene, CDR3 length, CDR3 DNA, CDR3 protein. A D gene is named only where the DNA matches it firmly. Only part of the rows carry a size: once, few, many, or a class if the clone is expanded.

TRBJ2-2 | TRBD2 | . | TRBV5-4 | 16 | TGTGCCAGCAGCTCACTAGCGGGAGACGTCACCGGGGAGCTGTTTTTT | CASSSLAGDVTGELFF
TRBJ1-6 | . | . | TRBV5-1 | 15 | TGCGCCAGCAGGCCAGAGGGAAACCCAGATTCACCCCTCCACTTT | CASRPEGNPDSPLHF
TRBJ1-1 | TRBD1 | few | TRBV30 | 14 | TGTGCCCGGCGCGAGGGGGCCCCGAACACTGAAGCTTTCTTT | CARREGAPNTEAFF
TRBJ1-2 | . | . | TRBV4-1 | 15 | TGCGCCAGCAGCCAAGGGGAAGGGGTTTCCTATGGCTACACCTTC | CASSQGEGVSYGYTF
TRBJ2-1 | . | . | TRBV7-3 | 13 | TGTGCCAGCAGCTCGGATCCCACAGTTGAGCAGTTCTTC | CASSSDPTVEQFF
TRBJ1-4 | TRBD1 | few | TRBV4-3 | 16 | TGCGCCAGCAGCCAAGTTGGGACGGACAGGGCCCTTGGACTGTTTTTT | CASSQVGTDRALGLFF
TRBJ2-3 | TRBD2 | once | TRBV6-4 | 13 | TGTGCCAGCAGTGACTCGACCGGGACTAGATACGATTTT | CASSDSTGTRYDF
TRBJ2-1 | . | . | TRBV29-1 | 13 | TGCAGCGTTGAGCCGACTCTCGGCAATGAGCAGTTCTTC | CSVEPTLGNEQFF
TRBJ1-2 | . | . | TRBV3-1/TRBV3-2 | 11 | TGTGCCAGCAGCGGAACAGGGGGCTACACCTTC | CASSGTGGYTF
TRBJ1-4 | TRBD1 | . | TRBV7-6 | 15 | TGTGCCAGCAGCTCTCAACAGGGGGCAGGTGAAAAACTGTTTTTT | CASSSQQGAGEKLFF
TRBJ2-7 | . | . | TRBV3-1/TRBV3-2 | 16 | TGTGCCAGCAGCCAAACTAACGCGGGTTGGGCGGGGGAGCAGTACTTC | CASSQTNAGWAGEQYF
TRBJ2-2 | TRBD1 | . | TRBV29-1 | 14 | TGCAGCGCCGGACAGGCCGCGAACACCGGGGAGCTGTTTTTT | CSAGQAANTGELFF
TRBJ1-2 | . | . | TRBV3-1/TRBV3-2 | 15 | TGTGCCAGCAGCCAAGATGAAGGGAGGGCGGGTGGCTACACCTTC | CASSQDEGRAGGYTF
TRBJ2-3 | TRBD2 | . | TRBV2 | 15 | TGTGCCAGCAGTGAGAGGCGGGGGGCCTTTTCTACGCAGTATTTT | CASSERRGAFSTQYF
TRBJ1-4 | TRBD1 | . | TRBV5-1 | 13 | TGCGCCAGCACGGAGACAGGGGAAGGGAAACTGTTTTTT | CASTETGEGKLFF
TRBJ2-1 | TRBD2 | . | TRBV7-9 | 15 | TGTGCCAGCAGCTTAGTCGGGGGGAATTACAATGAGCAGTTCTTC | CASSLVGGNYNEQFF
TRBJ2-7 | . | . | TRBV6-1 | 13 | TGTGCCAGCAGTGAAACATACAACTACGAGCAGTACTTC | CASSETYNYEQYF
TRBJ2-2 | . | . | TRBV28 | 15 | TGTGCCAGCAGTTTGTACCGCGCGAACACCGGGGAGCTGTTTTTT | CASSLYRANTGELFF
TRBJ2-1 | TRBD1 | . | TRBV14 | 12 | TGTGCCAGCAACAGGGGCCGGGGTGAGCAGTTCTTC | CASNRGRGEQFF
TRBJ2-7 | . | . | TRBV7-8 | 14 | TGTGCCAGCAGCACAGACAGCCTGGGGATGGGGCAGTACTTC | CASSTDSLGMGQYF
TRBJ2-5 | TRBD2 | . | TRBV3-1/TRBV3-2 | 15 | TGTGCCAGCAGCCGCCTACTAGCGGGACAAGAGACCCAGTACTTC | CASSRLLAGQETQYF
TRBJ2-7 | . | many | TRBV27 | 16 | TGTGCCAGCAGTCCCTCCCCCGGGACTGGAACCTACGAGCAGTACTTC | CASSPSPGTGTYEQYF
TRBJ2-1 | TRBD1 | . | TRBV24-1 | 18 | TGTGCCACCAGTGATCCCAAGGACAGGGGGTTTACCTACAATGAGCAGTTCTTC | CATSDPKDRGFTYNEQFF
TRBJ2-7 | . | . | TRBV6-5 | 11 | TGTGCCAGCAGTTACCTAGGCGAGCAGTACTTC | CASSYLGEQYF
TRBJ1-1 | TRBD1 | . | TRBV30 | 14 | TGTGCCTGGAGACAGGAGGGGGCGCGGGCTGAAGCTTTCTTT | CAWRQEGARAEAFF
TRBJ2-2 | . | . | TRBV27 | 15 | TGTGCCAGCAGTTTATCACAGGGTCTAGGCGGGGAGCTGTTTTTT | CASSLSQGLGGELFF
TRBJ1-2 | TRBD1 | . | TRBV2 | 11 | TGTGCCAGCAGCACAGGGGACGGCTACACCTTC | CASSTGDGYTF
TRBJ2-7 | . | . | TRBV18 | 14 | TGTGCCAGCTCACCAACCGCGGCCCCCTACGAGCAGTACTTC | CASSPTAAPYEQYF
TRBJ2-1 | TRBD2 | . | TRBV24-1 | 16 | TGTGCCACCAGTGACACTAGCGGGACGTCCTACAATGAGCAGTTCTTC | CATSDTSGTSYNEQFF
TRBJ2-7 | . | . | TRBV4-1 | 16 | TGCGCCAGCAGCCAAGATGGTTGGCCTGGCAGCTACGAGCAGTACTTC | CASSQDGWPGSYEQYF
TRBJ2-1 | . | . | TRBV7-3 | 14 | TGTGCCAGCAGCTTAGACGGGTTGCTCGATGAGCAGTTCTTC | CASSLDGLLDEQFF
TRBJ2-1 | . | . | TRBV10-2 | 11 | TGCGCCAGCGAGGAGTCCGGCGAGCAGTTCTTC | CASEESGEQFF
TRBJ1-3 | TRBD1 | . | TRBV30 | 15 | TGTGCCTGGAGTAAAACAGGGGGCTCTGGAAACACCATATATTTT | CAWSKTGGSGNTIYF
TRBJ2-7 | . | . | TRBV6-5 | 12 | TGTGCCAGCAGGGTAGGACTCTACGAGCAGTACTTC | CASRVGLYEQYF
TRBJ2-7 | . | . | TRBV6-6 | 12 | TGTGCCAGCGAAGGGAGCTCGAGCGAGCAGTACTTC | CASEGSSSEQYF
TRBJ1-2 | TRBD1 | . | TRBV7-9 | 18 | TGTGCCAGCAGCTCACCCTTGGACAGGGGGCACACATACTATGGCTACACCTTC | CASSSPLDRGHTYYGYTF
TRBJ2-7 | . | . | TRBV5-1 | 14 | TGCGCCAGCAGCCCGGGGGAAGCGTGGTACGAGCAGTACTTC | CASSPGEAWYEQYF
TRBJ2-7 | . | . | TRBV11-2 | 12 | TGTGCCAGCAGCCCAAACGTCGGGGGTAGCTACTTC | CASSPNVGGSYF
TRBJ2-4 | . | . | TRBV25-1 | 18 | TGTGCCAGCAGTGGACAAGATAGGACAGATAAAGCCAAAAACATTCAGTACTTC | CASSGQDRTDKAKNIQYF
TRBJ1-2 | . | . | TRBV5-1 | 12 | TGCGCCAGCAGCCCGGGTAACTATGGCTACACCTTC | CASSPGNYGYTF
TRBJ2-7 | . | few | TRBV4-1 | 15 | TGCGCCAGCAGCCAAGTGGGGGGAGCTACGGGTGAGCAGTACTTC | CASSQVGGATGEQYF
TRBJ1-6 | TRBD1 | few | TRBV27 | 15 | TGTGCCAGCAGTTTAGGGACAGGGGAAAATTCACCCCTCCACTTT | CASSLGTGENSPLHF
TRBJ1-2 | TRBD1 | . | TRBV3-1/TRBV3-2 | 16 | TGTGCCAGCAGCCAAATCGGGACAGGGATCGATGAAAGCTACACCTTC | CASSQIGTGIDESYTF
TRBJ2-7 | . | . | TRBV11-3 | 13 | TGTGCCAGCAGCCACAAAGAAAACTACGAGCAGTACTTC | CASSHKENYEQYF
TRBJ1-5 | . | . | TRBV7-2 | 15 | TGTGCCAGCAGCTTAAGGCAGGGAAGCAATCAGCCCCAGCATTTT | CASSLRQGSNQPQHF
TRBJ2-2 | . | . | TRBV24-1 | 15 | TGTGCCACCAGTGATAGGACAGGGAGGGCCGGGGAGCTGTTTTTT | CATSDRTGRAGELFF
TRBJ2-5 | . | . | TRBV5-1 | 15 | TGCGCCAGCAGCTCGGGACCGGGAGATCGGGAGACCCAGTACTTC | CASSSGPGDRETQYF
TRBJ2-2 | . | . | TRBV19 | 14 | TGTGCCAGTAGTCTGGAGCTCAACACCGGGGAGCTGTTTTTT | CASSLELNTGELFF
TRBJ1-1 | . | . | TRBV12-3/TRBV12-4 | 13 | TGTGCCAGCAGTTATCATCTGAACACTGAAGCTTTCTTT | CASSYHLNTEAFF
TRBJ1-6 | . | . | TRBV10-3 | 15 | TGTGCCATCAGGGAAGGACAGTCGATTAATTCACCCCTCCACTTT | CAIREGQSINSPLHF
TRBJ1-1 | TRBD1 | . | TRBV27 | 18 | TGTGCCAGCAGTTCCCGGGGTGCAGGGGGAGTTATGAACACTGAAGCTTTCTTT | CASSSRGAGGVMNTEAFF
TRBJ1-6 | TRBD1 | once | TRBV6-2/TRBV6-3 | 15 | TGTGCCAGCAGTTCCGGGACAGGGGGTAATTCACCCCTCCACTTT | CASSSGTGGNSPLHF
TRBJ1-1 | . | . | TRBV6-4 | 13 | TGTGCCAGCAGTGAGGGAGCTTCCACTGAAGCTTTCTTT | CASSEGASTEAFF
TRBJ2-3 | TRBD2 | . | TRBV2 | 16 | TGTGCCAGCAGTGTTGTAGCGGGGTCGGGCACAGATACGCAGTATTTT | CASSVVAGSGTDTQYF
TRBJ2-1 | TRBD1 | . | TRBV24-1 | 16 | TGTGCCACCAGTGAGCCGCAGGGGGCAAAGGTCCATGAGCAGTTCTTC | CATSEPQGAKVHEQFF
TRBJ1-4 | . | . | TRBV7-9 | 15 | TGTGCCAGCAGCTTAGGAGGCTCAACTAATGAAAAACTGTTTTTT | CASSLGGSTNEKLFF
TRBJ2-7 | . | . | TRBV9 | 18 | TGTGCCAGCATCTTGGGGCAGGGGGCGGTAATAGCGGGCTACGAGCAGTACTTC | CASILGQGAVIAGYEQYF
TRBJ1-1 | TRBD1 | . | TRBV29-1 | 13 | TGCAGCGTTGGGACAGGGGGCAACACTGAAGCTTTCTTT | CSVGTGGNTEAFF